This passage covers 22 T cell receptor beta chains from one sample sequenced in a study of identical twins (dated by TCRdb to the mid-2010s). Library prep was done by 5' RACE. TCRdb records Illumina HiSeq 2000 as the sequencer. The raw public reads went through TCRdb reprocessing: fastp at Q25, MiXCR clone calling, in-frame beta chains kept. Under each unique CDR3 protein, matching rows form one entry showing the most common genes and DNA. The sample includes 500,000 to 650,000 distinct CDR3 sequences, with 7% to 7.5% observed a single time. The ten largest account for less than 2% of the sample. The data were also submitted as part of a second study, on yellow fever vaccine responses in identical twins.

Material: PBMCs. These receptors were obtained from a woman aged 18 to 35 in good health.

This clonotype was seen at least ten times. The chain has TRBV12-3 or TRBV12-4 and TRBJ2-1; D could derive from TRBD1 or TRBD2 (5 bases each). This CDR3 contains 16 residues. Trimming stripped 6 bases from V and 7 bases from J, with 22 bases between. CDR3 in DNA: TGTGCCAGCAGCCCAAAAGGGGCTGGGTCGGGGAATGAGCAGTTCTTC. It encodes CASSPKGAGSGNEQFF.

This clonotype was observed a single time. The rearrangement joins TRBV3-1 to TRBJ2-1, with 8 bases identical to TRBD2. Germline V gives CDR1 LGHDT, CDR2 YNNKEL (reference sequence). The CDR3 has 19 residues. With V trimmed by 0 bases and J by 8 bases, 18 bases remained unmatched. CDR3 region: CASSQDLGVGRAREDEQFF. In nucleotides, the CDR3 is TGTGCCAGCAGCCAAGATCTTGGGGTCGGGAGGGCCCGGGAGGATGAGCAGTTCTTC.

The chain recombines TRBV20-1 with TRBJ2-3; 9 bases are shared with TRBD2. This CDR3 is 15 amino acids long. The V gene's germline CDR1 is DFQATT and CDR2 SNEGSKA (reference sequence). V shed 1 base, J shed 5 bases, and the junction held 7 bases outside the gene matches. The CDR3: CSARVASGIEDTQYF. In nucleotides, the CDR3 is TGCAGTGCTAGAGTGGCTAGCGGGATCGAAGATACGCAGTATTTT.

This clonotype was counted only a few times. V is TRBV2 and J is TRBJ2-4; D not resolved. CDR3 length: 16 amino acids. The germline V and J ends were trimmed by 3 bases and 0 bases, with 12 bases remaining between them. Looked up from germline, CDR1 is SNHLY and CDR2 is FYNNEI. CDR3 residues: CASSDPLSIAKNIQYF. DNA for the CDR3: TGTGCCAGCAGTGATCCACTGTCCATAGCCAAAAACATTCAGTACTTC.

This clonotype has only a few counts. DNA of the CDR3: TGTGCCAGCAGAATAGGAGGGGGCTATGGCTACACCTTC. Translation: CASRIGGGYGYTF. This chain links TRBV7-2 with TRBJ1-2; possible D gene TRBD1, 6 bases. The germline V and J ends were trimmed by 6 bases and 4 bases, with 12 bases remaining between them. The CDR3 sequence is 13 residues long. Germline CDR1 reads SGHTA; CDR2 reads FQGNSA.

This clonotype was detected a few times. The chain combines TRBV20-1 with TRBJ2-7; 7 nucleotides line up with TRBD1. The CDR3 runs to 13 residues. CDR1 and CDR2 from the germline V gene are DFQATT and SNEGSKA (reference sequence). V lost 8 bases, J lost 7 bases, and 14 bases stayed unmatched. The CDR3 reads CSPSRDTGDEQYV. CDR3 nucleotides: TGCAGTCCAAGCCGGGACACAGGGGATGAGCAGTACGTC.

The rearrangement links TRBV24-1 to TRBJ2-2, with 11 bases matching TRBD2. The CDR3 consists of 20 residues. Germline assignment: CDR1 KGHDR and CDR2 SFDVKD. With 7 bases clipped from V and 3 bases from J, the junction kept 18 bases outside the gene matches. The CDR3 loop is CATRDRLAGRTRPHTGELFF. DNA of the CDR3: TGTGCCACCAGGGACCGACTAGCGGGGCGGACCAGGCCCCACACCGGGGAGCTGTTTTTT.

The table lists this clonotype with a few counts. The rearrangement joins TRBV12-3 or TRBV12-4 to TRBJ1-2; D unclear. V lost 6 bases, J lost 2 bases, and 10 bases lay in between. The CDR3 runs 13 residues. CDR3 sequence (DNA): TGTGCCAGCAGACCGGACGGGAACTATGGCTACACCTTC. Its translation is CASRPDGNYGYTF.

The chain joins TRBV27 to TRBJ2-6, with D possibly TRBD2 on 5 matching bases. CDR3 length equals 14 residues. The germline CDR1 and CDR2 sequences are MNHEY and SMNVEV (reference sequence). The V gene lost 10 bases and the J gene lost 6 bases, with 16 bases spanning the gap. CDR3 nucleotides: TGTGCCACCTCACGGGATGTTCTGGCCAACGTCCTGACTTTC. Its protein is CATSRDVLANVLTF.

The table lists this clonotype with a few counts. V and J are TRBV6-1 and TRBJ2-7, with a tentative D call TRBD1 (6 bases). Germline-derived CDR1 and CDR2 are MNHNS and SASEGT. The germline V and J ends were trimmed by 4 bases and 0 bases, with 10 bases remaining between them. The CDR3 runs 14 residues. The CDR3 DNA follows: TGTGCCAGCAGTGGGGAGACAGGCTCCTACGAGCAGTACTTC. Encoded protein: CASSGETGSYEQYF.

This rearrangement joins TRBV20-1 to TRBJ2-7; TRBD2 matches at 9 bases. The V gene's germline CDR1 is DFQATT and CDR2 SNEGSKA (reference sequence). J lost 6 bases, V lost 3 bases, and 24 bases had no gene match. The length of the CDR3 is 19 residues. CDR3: CSASYRSTTGRGGRIEQYV. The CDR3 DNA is TGCAGTGCTAGTTATAGGTCGACGACGGGGCGGGGGGGCCGTATCGAGCAGTACGTC.

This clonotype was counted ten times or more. The CDR3 nucleotides read TGTGCCAGCAGCCAAGAGTGGGACTTATCCTACAATGAGCAGTTCTTC. Its protein is CASSQEWDLSYNEQFF. The rearrangement links TRBV3-1 to TRBJ2-1; a weak D match, TRBD2 (6 bases). V was pared by 0 bases and J by 1 base, with 10 bases between. The CDR3 length is 16 residues. Germline V gene data show CDR1 as LGHDT and CDR2 as YNNKEL (reference sequence).

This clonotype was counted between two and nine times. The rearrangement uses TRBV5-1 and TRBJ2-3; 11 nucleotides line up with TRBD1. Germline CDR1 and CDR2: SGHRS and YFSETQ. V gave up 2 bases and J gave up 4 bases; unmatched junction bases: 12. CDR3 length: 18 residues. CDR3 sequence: CASSLSGTGGTTADTQYF. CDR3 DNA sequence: TGCGCCAGCAGCTTATCCGGGACAGGGGGGACCACAGCAGATACGCAGTATTTT.

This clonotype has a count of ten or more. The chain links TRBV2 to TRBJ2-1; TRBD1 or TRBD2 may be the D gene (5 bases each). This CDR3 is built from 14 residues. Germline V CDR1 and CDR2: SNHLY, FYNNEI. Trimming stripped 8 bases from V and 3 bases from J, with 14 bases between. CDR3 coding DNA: TGTGCCAGCTCCCGGGACCATGTCTACAATGAGCAGTTCTTC. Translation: CASSRDHVYNEQFF.

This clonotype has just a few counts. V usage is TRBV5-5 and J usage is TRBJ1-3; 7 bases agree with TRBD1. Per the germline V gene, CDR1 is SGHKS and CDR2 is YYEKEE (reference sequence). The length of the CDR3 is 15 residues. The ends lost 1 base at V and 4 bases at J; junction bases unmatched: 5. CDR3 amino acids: CASSLTGAYGNTIYF. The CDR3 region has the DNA TGTGCCAGCAGCTTGACAGGGGCGTACGGAAACACCATATATTTT.

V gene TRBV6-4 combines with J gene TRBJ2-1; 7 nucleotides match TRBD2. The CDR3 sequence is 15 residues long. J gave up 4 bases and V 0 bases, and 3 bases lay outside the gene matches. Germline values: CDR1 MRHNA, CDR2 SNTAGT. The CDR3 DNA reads TGTGCCAGCAGTGACTCGGCTAGCGGTTACAATGAGCAGTTCTTC. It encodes CASSDSASGYNEQFF.

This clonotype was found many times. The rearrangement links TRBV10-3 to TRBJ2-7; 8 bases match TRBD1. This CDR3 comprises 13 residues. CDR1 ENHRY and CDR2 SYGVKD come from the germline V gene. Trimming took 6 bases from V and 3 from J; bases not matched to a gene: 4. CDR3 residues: CAISDRGVYEQYV. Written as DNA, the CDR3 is TGTGCCATCAGCGACAGGGGTGTCTACGAGCAGTACGTC.

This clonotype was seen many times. The CDR3 region is CASSVSSSYEQYF. For the CDR3, the DNA is TGTGCCAGCAGTGTGTCCAGCTCCTACGAGCAGTACTTC. The chain couples TRBV25-1 to TRBJ2-7; D unresolved. The CDR3 extends over 13 amino acids. Per germline, CDR1 MGHDK and CDR2 SYGVNS. With 4 bases removed from V and 0 bases from J, the gap between germline ends came to 7 bases.

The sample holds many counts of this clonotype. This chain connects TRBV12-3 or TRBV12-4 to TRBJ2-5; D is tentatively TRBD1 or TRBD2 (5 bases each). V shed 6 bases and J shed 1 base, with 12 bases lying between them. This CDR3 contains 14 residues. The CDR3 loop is CASSRAGTQETQYF. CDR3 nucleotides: TGTGCCAGCAGCAGAGCCGGGACCCAAGAGACCCAGTACTTC.

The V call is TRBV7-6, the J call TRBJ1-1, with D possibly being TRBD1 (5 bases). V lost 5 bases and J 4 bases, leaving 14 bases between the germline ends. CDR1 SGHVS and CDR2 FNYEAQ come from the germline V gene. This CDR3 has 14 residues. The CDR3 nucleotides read TGTGCCAGCAGCGGGGCAGGGTCGAGCACTGAAGCTTTCTTT. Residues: CASSGAGSSTEAFF.

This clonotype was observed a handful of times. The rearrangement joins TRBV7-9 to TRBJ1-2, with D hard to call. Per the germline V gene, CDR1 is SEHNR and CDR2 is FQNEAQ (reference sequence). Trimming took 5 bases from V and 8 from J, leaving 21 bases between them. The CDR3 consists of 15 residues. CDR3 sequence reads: CASSDPREAPAGYTF. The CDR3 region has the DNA TGTGCCAGCAGCGACCCCCGGGAGGCCCCCGCGGGCTACACCTTC.

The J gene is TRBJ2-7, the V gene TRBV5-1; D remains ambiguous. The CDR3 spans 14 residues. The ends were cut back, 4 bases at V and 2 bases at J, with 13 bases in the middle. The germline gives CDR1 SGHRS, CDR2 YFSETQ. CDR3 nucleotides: TGCGCCAGCAGCCTTCGACGTATACCCTACGAGCAGTACGTC. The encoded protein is CASSLRRIPYEQYV.